Listed below are T cell receptor beta chains from one sample, sequenced in a study of CD8 T cells in ankylosing spondylitis. TCRdb ran MiXCR on the 5' RACE reads and lists one entry per CDR3 protein. The table lists 450,000 to 550,000 distinct CDR3 sequences, under 5.5% of them singletons, with under 4.5% in the top ten. The specimen sequenced was blood, either unsorted or a sorted T cell fraction (not recorded which). All receptors derive from a male donor with ankylosing spondylitis. Each CDR3 is given with its conserved first and last residue. Each record gives: D gene, V gene, clone size, J gene, CDR3 protein, CDR3 DNA. D genes are given only for firm matches. The size entry is marked missing in some rows and otherwise reads once, few, many or a size class.

d_gene: -
v_gene: TRBV20-1
abundance: few
j_gene: TRBJ2-7
CDR3aa: CSASPRSYEQYF
CDR3nt: TGCAGTGCTAGCCCCAGGTCGTACGAGCAGTACTTC

d_gene: -
v_gene: TRBV27
abundance: few
j_gene: TRBJ1-1
CDR3aa: CASQAWEDTEAFF
CDR3nt: TGTGCCAGCCAAGCCTGGGAGGACACTGAAGCTTTCTTT

d_gene: TRBD1
v_gene: TRBV20-1
abundance: many
j_gene: TRBJ2-5
CDR3aa: CSARGQGRETQYF
CDR3nt: TGCAGTGCTAGGGGACAGGGTAGAGAGACCCAGTACTTC

d_gene: -
v_gene: TRBV5-2
abundance: -
j_gene: TRBJ1-1
CDR3aa: CAMSPGQGPTEAFF
CDR3nt: TGTGCCATGAGCCCCGGACAGGGTCCCACTGAAGCTTTCTTT

d_gene: TRBD2
v_gene: TRBV5-1
abundance: many
j_gene: TRBJ2-1
CDR3aa: CASSTGTSGREYNEQFF
CDR3nt: TGCGCCAGCAGCACCGGGACTAGCGGGAGGGAATACAATGAGCAGTTCTTC

d_gene: -
v_gene: TRBV7-9
abundance: many
j_gene: TRBJ1-5
CDR3aa: CASSDGQPNQPQHF
CDR3nt: TGTGCCAGCAGCGACGGACAGCCAAATCAGCCCCAGCATTTT

d_gene: -
v_gene: TRBV28
abundance: -
j_gene: TRBJ2-3
CDR3aa: CASSLSFGSSTDTQYF
CDR3nt: TGTGCCAGCAGTTTATCTTTCGGATCGAGCACAGATACGCAGTATTTT

d_gene: TRBD2
v_gene: TRBV20-1
abundance: -
j_gene: TRBJ2-2
CDR3aa: CSARDGGVELFF
CDR3nt: TGCAGTGCTAGAGATGGGGGGGTGGAGCTGTTTTTT

d_gene: TRBD2
v_gene: TRBV7-9
abundance: many
j_gene: TRBJ2-7
CDR3aa: CASSLGLAVVFEQYF
CDR3nt: TGTGCCAGCAGCTTAGGACTAGCGGTGGTCTTTGAGCAGTACTTC

d_gene: TRBD2
v_gene: TRBV7-2
abundance: many
j_gene: TRBJ2-7
CDR3aa: CASSRKLAGGPEQYF
CDR3nt: TGTGCCAGCAGCCGCAAACTAGCGGGGGGGCCCGAGCAGTACTTC

d_gene: TRBD1
v_gene: TRBV20-1
abundance: many
j_gene: TRBJ1-1
CDR3aa: CSARRTGETEAFF
CDR3nt: TGCAGTGCTAGAAGGACAGGGGAGACTGAAGCTTTCTTT

d_gene: -
v_gene: TRBV14
abundance: many
j_gene: TRBJ2-1
CDR3aa: CASSQEGLARYNEQFF
CDR3nt: TGTGCCAGCAGCCAAGAAGGCCTAGCGCGCTACAATGAGCAGTTCTTC

d_gene: -
v_gene: TRBV27
abundance: many
j_gene: TRBJ2-1
CDR3aa: CASSLEGDEQFF
CDR3nt: TGTGCCAGCAGTTTGGAAGGGGATGAGCAGTTCTTC

d_gene: -
v_gene: TRBV20-1
abundance: few
j_gene: TRBJ1-4
CDR3aa: CSARGQGPTATNEKLFF
CDR3nt: TGCAGTGCTAGAGGGCAGGGGCCCACTGCAACTAATGAAAAACTGTTTTTT

d_gene: TRBD2
v_gene: TRBV20-1
abundance: -
j_gene: TRBJ2-5
CDR3aa: CSASSSSSGVPQETQYF
CDR3nt: TGCAGTGCTAGCTCCTCATCTAGCGGGGTGCCCCAAGAGACCCAGTACTTC

d_gene: -
v_gene: TRBV3-1
abundance: -
j_gene: TRBJ2-3
CDR3aa: CASSQVPRSDTQYF
CDR3nt: TGTGCCAGCAGCCAAGTGCCCCGCTCAGATACGCAGTATTTT

d_gene: TRBD1
v_gene: TRBV29-1
abundance: many
j_gene: TRBJ1-1
CDR3aa: CSVARDGHRGTEAFF
CDR3nt: TGCAGCGTTGCCCGGGACGGTCACAGGGGCACTGAAGCTTTCTTT